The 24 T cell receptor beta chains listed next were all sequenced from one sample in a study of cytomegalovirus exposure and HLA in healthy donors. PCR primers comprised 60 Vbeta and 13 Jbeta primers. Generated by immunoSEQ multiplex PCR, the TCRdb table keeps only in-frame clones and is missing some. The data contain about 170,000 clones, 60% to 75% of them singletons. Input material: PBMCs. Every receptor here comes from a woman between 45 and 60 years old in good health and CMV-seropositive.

The CDR3 sequence is CASSYLAGGSYEQYF. The CDR3 bases are TGTGCCAGCAGTTACCTAGCGGGGGGTTCCTACGAGCAGTACTTC. The rearrangement joins TRBV6-5 to TRBJ2-7, with TRBD2 identical over 11 bases. The germline V gene has CDR1 MNHEY and CDR2 SVGAGI. Trimming cost V 2 bases and J 1 base; bases outside gene matches: 1. CDR3 size: 15 residues.

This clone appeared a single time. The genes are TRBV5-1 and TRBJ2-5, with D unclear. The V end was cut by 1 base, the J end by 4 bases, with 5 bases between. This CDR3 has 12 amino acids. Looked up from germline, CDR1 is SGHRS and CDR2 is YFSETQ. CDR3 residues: CASSLTGETQYF. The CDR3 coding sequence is TGCGCCAGCAGCTTGACGGGAGAGACCCAGTACTTC.

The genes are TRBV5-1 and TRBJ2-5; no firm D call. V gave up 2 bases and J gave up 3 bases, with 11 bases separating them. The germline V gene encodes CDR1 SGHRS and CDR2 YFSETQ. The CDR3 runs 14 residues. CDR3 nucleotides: TGCGCCAGCAGCTTTTCTACCTCGGAAGAGACCCAGTACTTC. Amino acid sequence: CASSFSTSEETQYF.

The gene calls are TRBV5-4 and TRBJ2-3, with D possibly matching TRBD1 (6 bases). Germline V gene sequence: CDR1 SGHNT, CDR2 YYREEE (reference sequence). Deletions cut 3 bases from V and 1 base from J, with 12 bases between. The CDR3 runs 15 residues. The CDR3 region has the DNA TGTGCCAGCAGCTCATACAGGGACCGCACAGATACGCAGTATTTT. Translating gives CASSSYRDRTDTQYF.

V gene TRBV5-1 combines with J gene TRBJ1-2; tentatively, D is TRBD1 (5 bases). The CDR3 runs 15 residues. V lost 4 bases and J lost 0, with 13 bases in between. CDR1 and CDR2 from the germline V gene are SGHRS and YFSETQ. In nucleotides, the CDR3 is TGCGCCAGCAGCCTGTGGGGACTCGCTAACTATGGCTACACCTTC. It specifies CASSLWGLANYGYTF.

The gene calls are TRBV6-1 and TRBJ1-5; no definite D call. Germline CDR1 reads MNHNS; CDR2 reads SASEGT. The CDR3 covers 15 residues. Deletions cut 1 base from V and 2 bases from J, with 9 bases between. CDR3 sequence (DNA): TGTGCCAGCAGTGAAGAGGACTTTGGCAATCAGCCCCAGCATTTT. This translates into CASSEEDFGNQPQHF.

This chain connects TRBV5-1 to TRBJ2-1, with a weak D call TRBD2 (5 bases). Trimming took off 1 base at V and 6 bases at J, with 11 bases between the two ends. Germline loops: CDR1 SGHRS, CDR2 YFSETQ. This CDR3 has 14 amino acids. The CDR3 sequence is CASSLIGIGNEQFF. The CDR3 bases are TGCGCCAGCAGCTTGATCGGGATTGGCAATGAGCAGTTCTTC.

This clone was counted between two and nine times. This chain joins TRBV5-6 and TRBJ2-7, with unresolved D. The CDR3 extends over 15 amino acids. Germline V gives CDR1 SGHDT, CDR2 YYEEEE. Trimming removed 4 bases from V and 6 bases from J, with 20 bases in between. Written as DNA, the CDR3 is TGTGCCAGCAGCACGCAAACTCCCTCTGGAGCCGAGCAGTACTTC. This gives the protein CASSTQTPSGAEQYF.

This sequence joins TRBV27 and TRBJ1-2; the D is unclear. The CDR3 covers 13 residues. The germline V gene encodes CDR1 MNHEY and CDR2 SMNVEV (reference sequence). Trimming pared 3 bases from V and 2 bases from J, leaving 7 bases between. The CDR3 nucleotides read TGTGCCAGCAGTTTGAGGGAAAACTATGGCTACACCTTC. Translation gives CASSLRENYGYTF.

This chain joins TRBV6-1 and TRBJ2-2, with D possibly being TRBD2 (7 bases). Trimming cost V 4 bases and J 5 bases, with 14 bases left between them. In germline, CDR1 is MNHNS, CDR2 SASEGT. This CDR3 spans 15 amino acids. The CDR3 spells CASSGGGASTGELFF. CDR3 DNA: TGTGCCAGCAGTGGAGGGGGGGCGAGTACCGGGGAGCTGTTTTTT.

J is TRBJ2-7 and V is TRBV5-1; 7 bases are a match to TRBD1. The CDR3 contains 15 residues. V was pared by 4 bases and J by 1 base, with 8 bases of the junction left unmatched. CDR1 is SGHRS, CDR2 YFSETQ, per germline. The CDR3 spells CASSETGSRSYEQYF. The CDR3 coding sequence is TGCGCCAGCAGCGAGACAGGGTCAAGATCCTACGAGCAGTACTTC.

CDR3 nucleotides: TGCGCCAGCAGCCCACGGACTAGCGGGTACACAGATACGCAGTATTTT. Translated: CASSPRTSGYTDTQYF. This chain connects TRBV5-1 to TRBJ2-3; 11 positions agree with TRBD2. Trimming cost V 4 bases and J 2 bases; bases outside gene matches: 6. The CDR3 totals 16 residues. Germline V gene lookup returns CDR1 SGHRS and CDR2 YFSETQ.

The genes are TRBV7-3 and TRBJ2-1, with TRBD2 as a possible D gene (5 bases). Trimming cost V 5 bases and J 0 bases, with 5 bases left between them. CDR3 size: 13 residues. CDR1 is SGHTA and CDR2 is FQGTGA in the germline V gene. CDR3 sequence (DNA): TGTGCCAGCAGCGCGGGCTCCTACAATGAGCAGTTCTTC. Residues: CASSAGSYNEQFF. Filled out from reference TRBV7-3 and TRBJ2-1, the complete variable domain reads GAGVSQTPSNKVTEKGKYVELRCDPISGHTALYWYRQSLGQGPEFLIYFQGTGAADDSGLPNDRFFAVRPEGSVSTLKIQRTERGDSAVYLCASSAGSYNEQFFGPGTRLTVL.

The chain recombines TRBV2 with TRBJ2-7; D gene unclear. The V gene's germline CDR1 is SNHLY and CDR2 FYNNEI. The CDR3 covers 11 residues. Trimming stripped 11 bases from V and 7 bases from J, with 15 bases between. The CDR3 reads CAGRIGGEQYF. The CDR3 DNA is TGTGCCGGAAGAATTGGCGGAGAGCAGTACTTC.

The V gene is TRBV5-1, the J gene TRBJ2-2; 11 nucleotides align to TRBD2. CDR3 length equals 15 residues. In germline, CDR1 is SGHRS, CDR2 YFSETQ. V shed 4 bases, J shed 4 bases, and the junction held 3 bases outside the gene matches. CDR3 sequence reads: CASSPGTSGTGELFF. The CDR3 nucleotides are TGCGCCAGCAGCCCAGGGACTAGCGGCACCGGGGAGCTGTTTTTT.

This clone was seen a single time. CDR3 DNA sequence: TGTGCCAGCAGAGCCGACAGGGGCGGGAGCACTGAAGCTTTCTTT. The encoded protein is CASRADRGGSTEAFF. The chain has TRBV11-2 and TRBJ1-1, with TRBD1 identical over 8 bases. The germline CDR1 and CDR2 sequences are SGHAT and FQNNGV. The CDR3 covers 15 residues. Losses at the gene ends were 6 bases for V and 4 bases for J; bases not matched to a gene: 10.

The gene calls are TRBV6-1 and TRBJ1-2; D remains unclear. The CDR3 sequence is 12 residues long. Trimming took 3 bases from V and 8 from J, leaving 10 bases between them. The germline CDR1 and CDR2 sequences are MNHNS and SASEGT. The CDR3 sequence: CASSDNRGGYTF. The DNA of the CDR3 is TGTGCCAGCAGTGACAACCGCGGCGGCTACACCTTC.

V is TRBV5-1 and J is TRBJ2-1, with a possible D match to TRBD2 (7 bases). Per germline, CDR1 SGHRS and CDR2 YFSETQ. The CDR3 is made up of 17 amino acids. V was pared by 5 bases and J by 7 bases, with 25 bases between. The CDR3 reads CASRPKVGGGYDNEQFF. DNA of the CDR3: TGCGCCAGCAGGCCCAAAGTGGGGGGGGGCTACGATAATGAGCAGTTCTTC.

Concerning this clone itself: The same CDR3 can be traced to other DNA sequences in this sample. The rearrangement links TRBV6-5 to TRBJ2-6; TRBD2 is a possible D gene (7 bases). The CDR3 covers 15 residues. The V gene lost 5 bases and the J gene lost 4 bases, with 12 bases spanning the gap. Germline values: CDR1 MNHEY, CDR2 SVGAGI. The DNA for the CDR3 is TGTGCCAGCAGTCGCGGGGGCTCAGGGGCCAACGTCCTGACTTTC. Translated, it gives CASSRGGSGANVLTF.

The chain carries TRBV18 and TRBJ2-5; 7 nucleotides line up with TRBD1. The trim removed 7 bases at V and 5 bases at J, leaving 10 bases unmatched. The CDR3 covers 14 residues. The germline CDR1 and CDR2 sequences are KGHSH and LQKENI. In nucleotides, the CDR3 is TGTGCCAGCTTTACGGGACAGACATCTGAGACCCAGTACTTC. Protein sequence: CASFTGQTSETQYF.

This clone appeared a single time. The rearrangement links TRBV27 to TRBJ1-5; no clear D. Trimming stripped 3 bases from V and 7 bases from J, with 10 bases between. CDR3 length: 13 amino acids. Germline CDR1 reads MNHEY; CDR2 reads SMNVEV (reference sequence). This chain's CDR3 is CASSFSGKQPQHF. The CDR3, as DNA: TGTGCCAGCAGTTTTTCGGGGAAACAGCCCCAGCATTTT.

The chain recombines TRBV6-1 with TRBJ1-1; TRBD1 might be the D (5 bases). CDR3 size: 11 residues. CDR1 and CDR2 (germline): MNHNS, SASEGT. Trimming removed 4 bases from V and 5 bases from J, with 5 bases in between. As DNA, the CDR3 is TGTGCCAGCAGTGGGACAACTGAAGCTTTCTTT. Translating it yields CASSGTTEAFF.

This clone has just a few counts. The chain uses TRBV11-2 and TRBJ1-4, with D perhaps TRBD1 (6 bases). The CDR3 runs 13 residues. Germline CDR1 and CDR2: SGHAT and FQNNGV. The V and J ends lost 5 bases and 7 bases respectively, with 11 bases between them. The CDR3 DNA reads TGTGCCAGCAGCCTAGGGGGGGGTGAAAAACTGTTTTTT. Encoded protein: CASSLGGGEKLFF.

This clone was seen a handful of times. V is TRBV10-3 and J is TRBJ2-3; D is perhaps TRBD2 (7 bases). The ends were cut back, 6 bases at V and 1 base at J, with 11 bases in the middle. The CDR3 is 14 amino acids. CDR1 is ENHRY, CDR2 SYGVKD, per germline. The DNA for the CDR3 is TGTGCCATCAGCGAGGGGGGGGGCACAGATACGCAGTATTTT. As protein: CAISEGGGTDTQYF.